Following are 18 T cell receptor beta chains from one sample sequenced in a study of shared clonotypes between healthy human individuals. Only in-frame clones appear in the TCRdb table, and some are missing; sequencing was by immunoSEQ multiplex PCR. The sample shows about 680,000 clones, about 91% of them seen only once. CD45RO negativity and positive selection for CCR7 defined naive CD8 cells, a population that excluded terminally differentiated effector memory CD45RA+ cells. The source material was naive CD8+ T cells sorted from blood. Every receptor here comes from a man aged 25 to 45 in good health.

The V gene is TRBV7-9, the J gene TRBJ2-1, with D hard to call. Germline CDR1 reads SEHNR; CDR2 reads FQNEAQ (reference sequence). Trimming stripped 2 bases from V and 4 bases from J, with 12 bases between. The CDR3 is 15 amino acids. As DNA, the CDR3 is TGTGCCAGCAGCTTATTTGTCTCCAAGTACAATGAGCAGTTCTTC. It is translated as CASSLFVSKYNEQFF.

J is TRBJ2-1 and V is TRBV7-9, with D maybe TRBD1 (6 bases). In germline, CDR1 is SEHNR, CDR2 FQNEAQ (reference sequence). The germline V and J ends were trimmed by 5 bases and 2 bases, with 10 bases remaining between them. This CDR3 spans 14 amino acids. As DNA, the CDR3 is TGTGCCAGCAGCGTACAGGGTACCTACAATGAGCAGTTCTTC. Its protein product is CASSVQGTYNEQFF.

This rearrangement joins TRBV7-9 to TRBJ1-1; D gene unclear. Germline CDR1 reads SEHNR; CDR2 reads FQNEAQ (reference sequence). The CDR3 runs to 13 residues. V was cut by 7 bases and J by 1 base, with 10 bases left in between. The DNA of the CDR3 is TGTGCCAGCACCGTAACAGAGAACACTGAAGCTTTCTTT. Amino acids: CASTVTENTEAFF. Using reference TRBV7-9 and TRBJ1-1 for the parts outside the CDR3, the full variable domain is DTGVSQNPRHKITKRGQNVTFRCDPISEHNRLYWYRQTLGQGPEFLTYFQNEAQLEKSRLLSDRFSAERPKGSFSTLEIQRTEQGDSAMYLCASTVTENTEAFFGQGTRLTVV.

The chain joins TRBV6-4 to TRBJ2-1; D possibly corresponds to TRBD1 (5 bases). Germline V gene data show CDR1 as MRHNA and CDR2 as SNTAGT. This CDR3 region has 12 residues. V was clipped by 3 bases and J by 9 bases, with 9 bases between them. The CDR3 sequence is CASSDQGGEQFF. CDR3 in DNA: TGTGCCAGCAGTGATCAGGGCGGTGAGCAGTTCTTC.

The chain joins TRBV11-2 to TRBJ2-1, with D perhaps being TRBD1 or TRBD2 (7 bases each). The CDR3 spans 12 residues. V was shortened by 5 bases and J by 9 bases, with 11 bases between the two germline ends. Germline loops: CDR1 SGHAT, CDR2 FQNNGV. CDR3 sequence reads: CASSPGGAEQFF. The CDR3, as DNA: TGTGCCAGCAGCCCAGGGGGGGCTGAGCAGTTCTTC. Using reference TRBV11-2 and TRBJ2-1 for the parts outside the CDR3, the full variable domain is EAGVAQSPRYKIIEKRQSVAFWCNPISGHATLYWYQQILGQGPKLLIQFQNNGVVDDSQLPKDRFSAERLKGVDSTLKIQPAKLEDSAVYLCASSPGGAEQFFGPGTRLTVL.

The V and J genes are TRBV30 and TRBJ2-7, with D perhaps TRBD2 (6 bases). The germline V gene has CDR1 GTSNPN and CDR2 SVGIG (reference sequence). This CDR3 contains 13 residues. V was clipped by 7 bases and J by 3 bases, with 16 bases between them. The CDR3 DNA is TGTGCCTCCCGACCGGGAGCGGACTACGAGCAGTACTTC. Its protein product is CASRPGADYEQYF.

The CDR3 sequence: CSVEEGRGDEQFF. The CDR3 DNA sequence: TGCAGCGTTGAAGAAGGCAGGGGCGATGAGCAGTTCTTC. The chain recombines TRBV29-1 with TRBJ2-1; D is possibly TRBD1 (6 bases). Trimming left V 0 bases short and J 8 bases short, with 11 bases between. CDR1 is SQVTM and CDR2 is ANQGSEA in the germline V gene. CDR3 size: 13 residues.

The CDR3 here is CAISGTTQETQYF. The CDR3 DNA reads as TGTGCCATCAGTGGCACTACCCAAGAGACCCAGTACTTC. The chain has TRBV10-3 and TRBJ2-5; D unclear. CDR1 is ENHRY and CDR2 is SYGVKD in the germline V gene. This CDR3 has 13 amino acids. The V end lost 4 bases, the J end lost 1 base, and 7 bases lay between the germline ends.

This chain links TRBV29-1 with TRBJ2-5, with D tentatively TRBD2 (6 bases). V dropped 6 bases and J dropped 0 bases, with 20 bases sitting between them. CDR3 length equals 16 residues. In germline, CDR1 is SQVTM, CDR2 ANQGSEA. The CDR3 region has the DNA TGCAGCGTCACCAAACGGGGCCGGGAGTACCAAGAGACCCAGTACTTC. This gives the protein CSVTKRGREYQETQYF.

V gene TRBV27 combines with J gene TRBJ2-1, with TRBD2 matching over 8 bases. V shed 8 bases and J 1 base; nucleotides not matched to a gene: 4. CDR1 is MNHEY and CDR2 is SMNVEV in the germline V gene (reference sequence). The CDR3 consists of 14 residues. The CDR3 coding sequence is TGTGCCAGCGGCGGGAGGAAATCCTACAATGAGCAGTTCTTC. Translating gives CASGGRKSYNEQFF.

This CDR3 reads CASSLGQGGEKFEAFF. In nucleotides, the CDR3 is TGTGCCAGCAGCTTAGGGCAAGGAGGAGAGAAGTTTGAAGCTTTCTTT. This chain uses TRBV7-9 with TRBJ1-1; no reliable D call. The germline V gene has CDR1 SEHNR and CDR2 FQNEAQ (reference sequence). Between the trimmed V and J ends, which lost 1 base and 7 bases, there was a span of 19 bases. The length of the CDR3 is 16 residues.

This chain joins TRBV9 and TRBJ1-1; 7 bases match TRBD1. With 1 base clipped from V and 1 base from J, the junction kept 1 base outside the gene matches. CDR1 SGDLS and CDR2 YYNGEE come from the germline V gene. This CDR3 contains 14 residues. CDR3 coding DNA: TGTGCCAGCAGCGTAAGGGGGCAGAACACTGAAGCTTTCTTT. It codes for CASSVRGQNTEAFF.

The chain is built from TRBV7-3 and TRBJ2-1; 9 nucleotides align to TRBD1. The CDR3 totals 17 residues. The germline CDR1 and CDR2 sequences are SGHTA and FQGTGA. V was clipped by 5 bases and J by 1 base; unmatched bases: 9. The CDR3: CASSEKGQGTSYNEQFF. The CDR3 DNA sequence: TGTGCCAGCAGCGAGAAGGGACAGGGAACATCCTACAATGAGCAGTTCTTC.

The CDR3 spells CASSQDPDRLFSYEQYF. The CDR3 DNA reads TGCGCCAGCAGCCAAGATCCGGACAGGCTTTTCTCCTACGAGCAGTACTTC. This chain joins TRBV4-1 and TRBJ2-7; 7 bases line up with TRBD1. J was trimmed by 0 bases and V by 0 bases; bases with no gene match: 8. The CDR3 runs to 17 residues. Germline V gene data show CDR1 as MGHRA and CDR2 as YSYEKL.

The chain recombines TRBV2 with TRBJ1-3; 7 positions agree with TRBD1. V trimming: 6 bases; J trimming: 0 bases; junction bases outside the gene matches: 5. This CDR3 is 15 amino acids long. Germline V gene lookup returns CDR1 SNHLY and CDR2 FYNNEI. DNA of the CDR3: TGTGCCAGCAGCAGCTCAGGGGGCTCTGGAAACACCATATATTTT. Its protein product is CASSSSGGSGNTIYF.

The genes are TRBV2 and TRBJ2-7, with 11 bases that match TRBD1. With 4 bases clipped from V and 5 bases from J, the junction kept 16 bases outside the gene matches. Germline CDR1 reads SNHLY; CDR2 reads FYNNEI. The CDR3 has 18 amino acids. CDR3 loop: CASSVPITRGQGVHEQYF. As DNA, the CDR3 is TGTGCCAGCAGTGTCCCGATTACCCGGGGACAGGGGGTCCACGAGCAGTACTTC.

V and J are TRBV27 and TRBJ1-2; 9 nucleotides line up with TRBD1. The ends lost 4 bases at V and 8 bases at J; junction bases unmatched: 8. Germline CDR1 reads MNHEY; CDR2 reads SMNVEV (reference sequence). This CDR3 is built from 14 residues. The CDR3 reads CASSYNPTGGGYTF. The CDR3 nucleotides read TGTGCCAGCAGTTACAATCCGACAGGGGGAGGCTACACCTTC.

This clone appeared a few times. The gene calls are TRBV2 and TRBJ2-1; perhaps TRBD2 as D (6 bases). Germline lookup yields CDR1 SNHLY and CDR2 FYNNEI. V gave up 6 bases and J gave up 0 bases, with 9 bases separating them. The CDR3 spans 14 residues. The CDR3: CASRGGSSYNEQFF. The DNA for the CDR3 is TGTGCCAGCAGGGGAGGAAGCTCCTACAATGAGCAGTTCTTC.